These 31 T cell receptor beta chains originate from one sample sequenced in a study of T cells in Graves' hyperthyroidism and ophthalmopathy. RNA transcripts served as the template for amplifying TCR beta CDR3 regions. A first-round RT-PCR of the TCR CDR3 used the HTBI primer set. TCRdb reprocessed the multiplex PCR reads via MiXCR and lists one record per CDR3 protein. The sample records 450,000 to 500,000 distinct CDR3 sequences, about 22% being singletons. Sequencing was carried out using blood. The receptors here all came from an older woman with Graves' ophthalmopathy.

The chain is built from TRBV7-2 and TRBJ2-7, with 13 bases aligning to TRBD2. There are 16 residues in the CDR3. Germline V gene sequence: CDR1 SGHTA, CDR2 FQGNSA. The V segment lost 5 bases and the J segment 2 bases; nucleotides outside the gene matches: 6. CDR3 amino acids: CASSLTSGRAAYEQYF. The CDR3 DNA follows: TGTGCCAGCAGCCTAACTAGCGGGAGGGCCGCCTACGAGCAGTACTTC.

The J gene is TRBJ2-3, the V gene TRBV27, with D perhaps matching TRBD1 (6 bases). V was pared by 4 bases and J by 3 bases, with 17 bases between. The CDR3 runs 16 residues. Germline CDR1 and CDR2: MNHEY and SMNVEV (reference sequence). The CDR3 DNA is TGTGCCAGCAGTTACTCCTCAGGGGCGTGGACAGATACGCAGTATTTT. Protein: CASSYSSGAWTDTQYF.

Written as DNA, the CDR3 is TGTGCCAGCAGGGCCGGGGCTCTAGCCAAAAACATTCAGTACTTC. Protein product: CASRAGALAKNIQYF. The chain uses TRBV2 and TRBJ2-4; D may be TRBD1 or TRBD2 (5 bases each). The CDR3 is 15 residues long. The germline V and J ends were trimmed by 6 bases and 0 bases, with 12 bases remaining between them. Germline CDR1 reads SNHLY; CDR2 reads FYNNEI.

The chain combines TRBV5-1 with TRBJ2-1; possibly TRBD1 for D (5 bases). CDR1 and CDR2 (germline): SGHRS, YFSETQ. CDR3 length: 17 residues. The V gene lost 0 bases and the J gene lost 1 base, with 14 bases spanning the gap. CDR3 protein: CASSLGVVRGSYNEQFF. DNA for the CDR3: TGCGCCAGCAGCTTGGGGGTGGTTAGGGGTTCCTACAATGAGCAGTTCTTC.

The table lists this clonotype with a few counts. This rearrangement joins TRBV20-1 to TRBJ2-1; no firm D call. CDR1 is DFQATT and CDR2 is SNEGSKA in the germline V gene (reference sequence). V shed 3 bases and J shed 12 bases, with 9 bases lying between them. The CDR3 loop spans 10 amino acids. CDR3 in DNA: TGCAGTGCTAGCCCGGGTTCGCAGTTCTTC. Translation gives CSASPGSQFF.

The chain has TRBV11-1 and TRBJ2-1; TRBD1 aligns across 8 bases. Germline loops: CDR1 SGHAT, CDR2 FQDESV (reference sequence). V lost 5 bases to trimming and J lost 4 bases; unmatched junction nucleotides: 7. This CDR3 is 15 amino acids long. CDR3 in amino acids: CASSPRDRNYNEQFF. CDR3 coding DNA: TGTGCCAGCAGCCCCCGGGACAGGAATTACAATGAGCAGTTCTTC. The entire variable domain, with the rest obtained from reference TRBV11-1 and TRBJ2-1, is as follows: EAEVAQSPRYKITEKSQAVAFWCDPISGHATLYWYRQILGQGPELLVQFQDESVVDDSQLPKDRFSAERLKGVDSTLKIQPAELGDSAMYLCASSPRDRNYNEQFFGPGTRLTVL.

Only a few counts were recorded for this clonotype. The rearrangement joins TRBV10-3 to TRBJ1-5; no reliable D call. V was pared by 10 bases and J by 3 bases, with 10 bases between. There are 12 residues in the CDR3. Per the germline V gene, CDR1 is ENHRY and CDR2 is SYGVKD. CDR3 bases: TGTGCCACCTCACCGCCCAATCAGCCCCAGCATTTT. Its protein is CATSPPNQPQHF.

This clonotype was detected many times. The V gene is TRBV2, the J gene TRBJ1-5; weak D call: TRBD1 (6 bases). Looked up from germline, CDR1 is SNHLY and CDR2 is FYNNEI. V was clipped by 4 bases and J by 7 bases, with 14 bases between them. The CDR3 is 14 amino acids. CDR3 DNA sequence: TGTGCCAGCAGTGCCCCTGAGGGGGTCCAGCCCCAGCATTTT. It codes for CASSAPEGVQPQHF. Looking up the rest from reference TRBV2 and TRBJ1-5 gives the full variable domain: EPEVTQTPSHQVTQMGQEVILRCVPISNHLYFYWYRQILGQKVEFLVSFYNNEISEKSEIFDDQFSVERPDGSNFTLKIRSTKLEDSAMYFCASSAPEGVQPQHFGDGTRLSIL.

This chain joins TRBV25-1 and TRBJ1-2, with 12 bases fitting TRBD1. CDR1 and CDR2 from the germline V gene are MGHDK and SYGVNS. CDR3 length: 15 residues. The V gene end was trimmed by 3 bases and the J gene end by 7 bases; junction bases not matched to a gene: 6. CDR3 residues: CASSDSGQGAFGYTF. The CDR3 DNA reads as TGTGCCAGCAGTGATTCGGGACAGGGGGCGTTTGGCTACACCTTC.

This chain joins TRBV6-1 and TRBJ1-4; a possible D gene is TRBD1 (5 bases). From germline, CDR1 is MNHNS and CDR2 SASEGT. The CDR3 runs to 15 residues. V shed 6 bases and J shed 8 bases, with 19 bases lying between them. This chain's CDR3 is CASRQARFPIEKLFF. The DNA for the CDR3 is TGTGCCAGCAGACAGGCCCGGTTTCCAATAGAAAAACTGTTTTTT.

The CDR3 loop reads CASSPGDSLYGEYF. Written as DNA, the CDR3 is TGTGCCAGCAGCCCGGGGGACTCCCTCTATGGGGAGTACTTC. The rearrangement links TRBV9 to TRBJ2-5, with D possibly matching TRBD2 (6 bases). CDR3 size: 14 residues. V lost 4 bases and J 12 bases, leaving 22 bases between the germline ends. The V gene's germline CDR1 is SGDLS and CDR2 YYNGEE.

Turning to this clonotype: A much larger clone lies a single base off, so this may be a read error. The V call is TRBV9, the J call TRBJ2-2; D gene uncertain. In germline, CDR1 is SGDLS, CDR2 YYNGEE. CDR3 size: 11 residues. V dropped 2 bases and J dropped 7 bases, with 3 bases sitting between them. CDR3 loop: CASSVGGELFF. The DNA for the CDR3 is TGTGCCAGCAGCGTGGGCGGGGAGCTGTTTTTT.

This chain connects TRBV6-5 to TRBJ1-6; 9 nucleotides align to TRBD1. The CDR3 sequence is 15 residues long. V gave up 2 bases and J gave up 5 bases; unmatched junction bases: 1. The germline V gene encodes CDR1 MNHEY and CDR2 SVGAGI. CDR3 sequence (DNA): TGTGCCAGCAGTTACGGGACAGGGAATAATTCACCCCTCCACTTT. Its protein is CASSYGTGNNSPLHF.

V and J are TRBV20-1 and TRBJ2-1; 10 positions match TRBD2. V shed 1 base, J shed 7 bases, and the junction held 4 bases outside the gene matches. This CDR3 is built from 14 residues. Per germline, CDR1 DFQATT and CDR2 SNEGSKA (reference sequence). CDR3 in DNA: TGCAGTGCTAGAGGGCTAGCGGGAGCAAATGAGCAGTTCTTC. It specifies CSARGLAGANEQFF.

The chain recombines TRBV11-2 with TRBJ2-7, with D perhaps matching TRBD1 (6 bases). Looked up from germline, CDR1 is SGHAT and CDR2 is FQNNGV. V was shortened by 3 bases and J by 2 bases, with 11 bases between the two germline ends. The length of the CDR3 is 14 residues. CDR3 DNA sequence: TGTGCCAGCAGCTTTCTACAGGGACCCTACGAGCAGTACTTC. Its protein product is CASSFLQGPYEQYF.

This clonotype has a count of ten or more. The CDR3 DNA follows: TGTGCCAGCTCACCCCAGACAGGAATGAACACTGAAGCTTTCTTT. This sequence encodes CASSPQTGMNTEAFF. The J gene is TRBJ1-1, the V gene TRBV18; possible D gene TRBD1, 6 bases. The V end lost 3 bases, the J end lost 0 bases, and 11 bases lay between the germline ends. Germline V gene sequence: CDR1 KGHSH, CDR2 LQKENI. The CDR3 covers 15 residues.

To note about this clonotype: One end of the junction fails to match germline, which may point to a read error. This chain uses TRBV7-2 with TRBJ2-1; D gene ambiguous. This CDR3 is built from 15 residues. CDR1 SGHTA and CDR2 FQGNSA come from the germline V gene. The CDR3 sequence is CASSLSNPSYSEQFF. The CDR3 region has the DNA TGTGCCAGCAGCCTGAGCAACCCCTCCTACAGTGAGCAGTTCTTC.

The chain has TRBV15 and TRBJ2-7; tentative D call: TRBD1 (5 bases). Trimming cost V 0 bases and J 2 bases, with 11 bases left between them. The CDR3 covers 15 residues. The germline CDR1 and CDR2 sequences are LNHNV and YYDKDF (reference sequence). CDR3 amino acids: CATSRDLPRAYEQYF. In nucleotides, the CDR3 is TGTGCCACCAGCAGAGATCTCCCCAGGGCCTACGAGCAGTACTTC.

This rearrangement joins TRBV4-2 to TRBJ2-1; D is perhaps TRBD1 or TRBD2 (6 bases each). Trimming shortened V by 4 bases and J by 2 bases, and 15 bases separated the two germline ends. This CDR3 is built from 16 residues. In germline, CDR1 is LGHNA, CDR2 YNFKEQ. This CDR3 reads CASSRAGDLAYNEQFF. In nucleotides, the CDR3 is TGTGCCAGCAGCCGCGCAGGGGACTTGGCCTACAATGAGCAGTTCTTC.

This clonotype was found a few times. V gene TRBV20-1 combines with J gene TRBJ2-3, with D unclear. Germline CDR1 and CDR2: DFQATT and SNEGSKA (reference sequence). The V end lost 8 bases, the J end lost 5 bases, and 14 bases lay between the germline ends. The CDR3 has 12 residues. The CDR3: CSTHLQRDTQYF. The CDR3 DNA reads as TGCAGTACGCATTTACAGAGAGATACGCAGTATTTT.

This clonotype was counted many times. The chain combines TRBV12-3 or TRBV12-4 with TRBJ2-1, with TRBD2 matching over 10 bases. The CDR3 runs to 20 residues. Unmatched junction bases numbered 19, after V lost 6 bases and J lost 2 bases. The CDR3 DNA follows: TGTGCCAGCAGGCCAGGTGCTAGCGGGAGAGGAACTGGGACCTACAATGAGCAGTTCTTC. Amino acid sequence: CASRPGASGRGTGTYNEQFF.

V is TRBV5-1 and J is TRBJ1-3; no clear D. The CDR3 is made up of 16 amino acids. Germline values: CDR1 SGHRS, CDR2 YFSETQ. V was trimmed by 5 bases and J by 1 base, leaving 16 bases between them. In DNA form, the CDR3 reads TGCGCCAGCAGAGCCGGACCAGGATTATCTGGAAACACCATATATTTT. Its protein is CASRAGPGLSGNTIYF.

This clonotype was counted at least ten times. CDR3 nucleotides: TGTGCCAGCAGTGACTCGACAGCGAACACTGAAGCTTTCTTT. This sequence encodes CASSDSTANTEAFF. The gene calls are TRBV2 and TRBJ1-1, with D possibly being TRBD1 (5 bases). This CDR3 contains 14 residues. V was trimmed by 3 bases and J by 1 base, leaving 9 bases between them. CDR1 is SNHLY and CDR2 is FYNNEI in the germline V gene.

The chain employs TRBV28 and TRBJ2-1, with D tentatively TRBD2 (5 bases). CDR3 length equals 17 residues. The V gene lost 2 bases and the J gene lost 0 bases, with 14 bases spanning the gap. Germline V gives CDR1 MDHEN, CDR2 SYDVKM. The CDR3, as DNA: TGTGCCAGCAGTTTACCCGTAGCGATGAGCTCCTACAATGAGCAGTTCTTC. Protein sequence: CASSLPVAMSSYNEQFF.

The rearrangement joins TRBV6-1 to TRBJ1-2; no clear D. Deletions cut 2 bases from V and 3 bases from J, with 13 bases between. In germline, CDR1 is MNHNS, CDR2 SASEGT. The CDR3 length is 15 residues. The DNA for the CDR3 is TGTGCCAGCAGTGAACTCCCCCTTGGAGACTATGGCTACACCTTC. Encoded protein: CASSELPLGDYGYTF.

The chain has TRBV5-1 and TRBJ2-2; 12 bases line up with TRBD2. V trimming: 7 bases; J trimming: 2 bases; junction bases outside the gene matches: 3. The length of the CDR3 is 15 residues. The germline V gene has CDR1 SGHRS and CDR2 YFSETQ. As DNA, the CDR3 is TGCGCCAGCCAGACTAGCGGGAGAAACACCGGGGAGCTGTTTTTT. It translates to CASQTSGRNTGELFF.

The V gene is TRBV7-2, the J gene TRBJ1-1, with D tentatively TRBD1 (6 bases). Germline V gives CDR1 SGHTA, CDR2 FQGNSA. Trimming took off 1 base at V and 6 bases at J, with 15 bases between the two ends. CDR3 length: 15 residues. The DNA of the CDR3 is TGTGCCAGCAGCTTAGAGGAACAGGGCTATGCTGAAGCTTTCTTT. This translates into CASSLEEQGYAEAFF.

The chain is built from TRBV7-2 and TRBJ1-4; no reliable D call. V was shortened by 6 bases and J by 7 bases, with 12 bases between the two germline ends. The CDR3 consists of 13 residues. Germline loops: CDR1 SGHTA, CDR2 FQGNSA. CDR3: CASREPPSEKLFF. The CDR3 DNA reads TGTGCCAGCAGGGAGCCTCCGAGTGAAAAACTGTTTTTT.

This clonotype has just a few counts. The CDR3: CASSSATPGEQYF. In DNA, the CDR3 is TGTGCCAGCAGCTCGGCCACCCCGGGGGAGCAGTACTTC. The V and J genes are TRBV11-3 and TRBJ2-7; D is perhaps TRBD2 (5 bases). Germline values: CDR1 SGHNT, CDR2 YENEEA. Deletions cut 4 bases from V and 7 bases from J, with 14 bases between. CDR3 length: 13 residues.

The chain is built from TRBV20-1 and TRBJ2-1; TRBD2 aligns across 13 bases. The CDR3 has 15 amino acids. V gave up 5 bases and J gave up 5 bases; unmatched junction bases: 6. Germline assignment: CDR1 DFQATT and CDR2 SNEGSKA (reference sequence). This chain's CDR3 is CSAGRTSGSNNEQFF. Written as DNA, the CDR3 is TGCAGTGCTGGAAGGACTAGCGGGAGCAACAATGAGCAGTTCTTC.

This clonotype was seen only a few times. The junction shows a germline mismatch at one end, possibly a read error. The CDR3 loop reads CASSFNVGLGDNEQFF. The DNA of the CDR3 is TGCGCCAGCAGCTTTAATGTGGGACTAGGGGACAATGAGCAGTTCTTC. The gene calls are TRBV7-9 and TRBJ2-1; TRBD2 matches 8 bases. Germline assignment: CDR1 SEHNR and CDR2 FQNEAQ (reference sequence). This CDR3 is built from 16 residues.